This entry lists 5 T cell receptor beta chains sequenced from one sample in a study of blood T cell repertoires in COVID-19. TCRdb's copy holds only in-frame clones and misses some; the assay was immunoSEQ multiplex PCR. The repertoire holds around 200,000 clones, with 83% as singletons. The sample was peripheral blood. The receptor source for this set is a woman younger than 45 with COVID-19, enrolled during active disease.

The chain has TRBV6-2 or TRBV6-3 and TRBJ2-1, with 10 bases fitting TRBD1. Germline V gene data show CDR1 as MNHEY and CDR2 as SVGEGT. The V and J ends lost 4 bases and 1 base, in that order; junction bases with no gene match: 4. The CDR3 extends over 16 amino acids. The chain's CDR3 is CASSSPGQGSYNEQFF. The CDR3 DNA reads TGTGCCAGCAGTTCCCCGGGACAGGGGTCCTACAATGAGCAGTTCTTC.

V is TRBV5-5 and J is TRBJ2-3; TRBD1 aligns across 11 bases. Germline V CDR1 and CDR2: SGHKS, YYEKEE (reference sequence). J gave up 5 bases and V 0 bases, and 11 bases lay outside the gene matches. The CDR3 has 18 amino acids. The CDR3, as DNA: TGTGCCAGCAGCTTGGTACCAACCGGACAGGGGGCATTAGATACGCAGTATTTT. Its protein is CASSLVPTGQGALDTQYF.

The chain carries TRBV3-1 (or the pseudogene TRBV3-2) and TRBJ1-2, with TRBD1 matching over 9 bases. The CDR3 extends over 15 amino acids. Trimming cost V 7 bases and J 2 bases; bases outside gene matches: 8. Germline values: CDR1 LGHDT, CDR2 YNNKEL (reference sequence). Here the CDR3 DNA reads TGTGCCAGCACCCCGGGACAGGGCGCCAACTATGGCTACACCTTC. Amino acid sequence: CASTPGQGANYGYTF.

The rearrangement joins TRBV5-1 to TRBJ1-4; D gene unclear. CDR3 length: 14 residues. CDR1 is SGHRS and CDR2 is YFSETQ in the germline V gene. Trimming took 5 bases from V and 16 from J, leaving 24 bases between them. CDR3 nucleotide sequence: TGCGCCAGCAGTCCTTTCCAGGCCTCAGAACGTCCGTTTTTT. It codes for CASSPFQASERPFF.

The rearrangement uses TRBV2 and TRBJ1-4; TRBD1 matches at 7 bases. The CDR3 is made up of 11 amino acids. Germline-derived CDR1 and CDR2 are SNHLY and FYNNEI. The J segment lost 8 bases and the V segment lost 9 bases, leaving 3 bases of the junction unmatched. The CDR3 here is CASKQGEKLFF. CDR3 sequence (DNA): TGTGCCAGTAAACAGGGGGAAAAACTGTTTTTT.